Listed below are T cell receptor beta chains from one sample, sequenced in a study of cytomegalovirus exposure and HLA in healthy donors. This table comes from immunoSEQ multiplex PCR, and its TCRdb copy is limited to in-frame clones, with some not included. The sample consists of about 59,000 clones, approximately 80% of them appearing once. The sample taken for sequencing was PBMCs. The receptor set was obtained from a human donor in good health. Both conserved end residues are trimmed from each CDR3. Fields, in order: J gene, D gene, V gene, CDR3 length, clone size, CDR3 protein. D genes are given only for firm matches. Size values are once, few and many counts, or a class for expanded clones, and some rows have none.

TRBJ2-1,TRBD2,TRBV7-6,15,few,ASSSPRLLAGGNEQF
TRBJ1-5,.,TRBV4-1,13,.,ASSQGTVNNQPQH
TRBJ2-5,.,TRBV7-7,11,once,ASSLAPEETQY
TRBJ2-4,TRBD1,TRBV29-1,11,.,SVERTGANIQY
TRBJ2-1,TRBD1,TRBV28,14,.,ASLHIRDRFYNEQF
TRBJ2-2,TRBD1,TRBV6-4,14,.,ASSPQDRTNTGELF
TRBJ1-2,TRBD1,TRBV19,13,few,ASTDRVYRGSGYT
TRBJ1-5,.,TRBV5-1,13,.,ASSWSGNSNQPQH
TRBJ2-7,TRBD1,TRBV4-2,13,.,ASSQQPGQAYEQY
TRBJ2-7,.,TRBV21-1,14,.,ASSKGGRVVTYEQY
TRBJ2-6,TRBD1,TRBV27,15,once,ASSRGQGSSGANVLT
TRBJ2-6,.,TRBV11-3,15,few,ASSPRGTGTGANVLT
TRBJ1-2,TRBD1,TRBV28,13,.,ASRKTGQGVYGYT
TRBJ2-3,.,TRBV10-3,11,.,AVGSASTDTQY
.,.,TRBV10-3,11,.,AISESLLYEQY
TRBJ2-5,.,TRBV9,12,.,ASRYEREKETQY
TRBJ1-2,TRBD1,TRBV5-1,14,.,ASSPRPGAGGYGYT
TRBJ1-2,TRBD1,TRBV19,15,.,ASSEPGQGAPVSGYT
TRBJ2-5,.,TRBV7-8,10,.,ASSLFLETQY
TRBJ2-7,TRBD2,TRBV2,13,.,ASSEATSGSYEQY
TRBJ1-6,.,TRBV10-3,10,.,AISGGYSPLH
TRBJ2-1,TRBD2,TRBV10-3,14,.,AIREYPGGAPNEQF
TRBJ2-3,TRBD2,TRBV2,13,.,ASRVSGTFTDTQY
TRBJ2-2,TRBD2,TRBV5-1,16,few,ASSLSALAGSNTGELF
TRBJ2-1,TRBD2,TRBV4-1,13,.,ASSRTSGKYNEQF
TRBJ2-7,TRBD2,TRBV19,13,.,ASSIEGTTSGEQY
TRBJ2-7,TRBD1,TRBV6-5,12,.,ASAPTGGLREQY
TRBJ1-1,TRBD1,TRBV6-5,12,.,ASSSRPGQGEAF
.,TRBD1,TRBV5-8,13,.,ASSSRPTGGYEQY
TRBJ1-6,.,TRBV7-9,14,.,ASSPGGSAPDSPLH
TRBJ2-3,TRBD2,TRBV7-9,16,.,ASSPLGGGAVTTDTQY
TRBJ2-1,TRBD2,TRBV4-3,15,.,ASSPRGETSDYNEQF
.,TRBD2,TRBV7-3,13,.,ASSLGASGNYEQY
TRBJ1-5,.,TRBV9,13,once,ASSPRAGGNQPQH
TRBJ2-3,.,TRBV6-1,11,.,ASSEPGGDTQY
TRBJ2-3,.,TRBV7-2,13,.,ASRIAEDRTDTQY
TRBJ1-1,.,TRBV28,14,.,ASSLLPNRPRTEAF
TRBJ2-2,.,TRBV7-2,13,.,ASSLLRGNTGELF
TRBJ2-2,TRBD2,TRBV19,12,.,ASRSGGAGGELF
TRBJ2-3,.,TRBV28,12,few,ASKERGSTDTQY
TRBJ1-5,.,TRBV7-2,13,.,ASSLDPGGNQPQH
TRBJ2-5,TRBD2,TRBV7-2,14,.,ASSLWATSGSETQY
TRBJ2-1,.,TRBV2,11,.,ASSSNSYNEQF
TRBJ2-1,.,TRBV6-1,13,few,ASSAFLASASEQF
TRBJ1-1,TRBD1,TRBV18,15,.,ASSPDRDRGIDTEAF
TRBJ2-3,TRBD2,TRBV7-9,11,.,ASMLAGTDTQY
TRBJ2-1,.,TRBV11-2,15,.,ASSFRGGFSSYNEQF
TRBJ1-3,TRBD1,TRBV11-2,13,.,ASSSPGQGVNTIY
TRBJ2-7,TRBD2,TRBV7-2,13,once,ASTPTSGSSYEQY
TRBJ1-2,TRBD1,TRBV2,10,.,AAKAGGYGYT
TRBJ1-2,.,TRBV9,11,.,ASSVGRKYGYT
TRBJ1-4,.,TRBV28,14,.,ASSLWGRDNNEKLF
TRBJ1-6,.,TRBV9,11,.,ASSVGADSPLH
TRBJ2-5,.,TRBV9,12,.,ASSVGASRETQY
TRBJ2-1,.,TRBV25-1,12,.,ASSLGGENNEQF
TRBJ2-7,TRBD1,TRBV11-1,11,.,ASSQDRVGEQY
TRBJ2-1,TRBD2,TRBV19,13,.,ASSMVSGIYNEQF